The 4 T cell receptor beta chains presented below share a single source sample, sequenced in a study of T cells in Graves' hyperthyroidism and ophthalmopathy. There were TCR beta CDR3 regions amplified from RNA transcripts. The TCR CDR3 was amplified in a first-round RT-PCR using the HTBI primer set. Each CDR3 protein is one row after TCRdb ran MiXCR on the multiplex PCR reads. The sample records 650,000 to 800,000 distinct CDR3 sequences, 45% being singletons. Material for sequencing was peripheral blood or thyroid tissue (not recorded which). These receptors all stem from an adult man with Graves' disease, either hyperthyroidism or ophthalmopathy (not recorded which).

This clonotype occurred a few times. The DNA for the CDR3 is TGTGCCAGCAGCCGCGCACCCGGGGAGCTGTTTTTT. Encoded protein: CASSRAPGELFF. The chain combines TRBV6-1 with TRBJ2-2, with D uncertain. This CDR3 is built from 12 residues. Trimming left V 6 bases short and J 6 bases short, with 8 bases between. CDR1 MNHNS and CDR2 SASEGT come from the germline V gene.

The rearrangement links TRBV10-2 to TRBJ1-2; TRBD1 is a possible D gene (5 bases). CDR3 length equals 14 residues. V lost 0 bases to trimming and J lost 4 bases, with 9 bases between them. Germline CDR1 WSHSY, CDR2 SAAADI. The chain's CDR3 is CASSESSGPYGYTF. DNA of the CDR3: TGCGCCAGCAGTGAGTCTTCAGGGCCCTATGGCTACACCTTC.

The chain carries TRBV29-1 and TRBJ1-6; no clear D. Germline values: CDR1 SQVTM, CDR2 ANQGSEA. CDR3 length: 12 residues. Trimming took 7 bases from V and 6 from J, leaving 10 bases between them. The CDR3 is CSAKNTNSPLHF. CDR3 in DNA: TGCAGCGCGAAAAACACTAATTCACCCCTCCACTTT.

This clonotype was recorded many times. The DNA for the CDR3 is TGCAGCGTTGGGACAGGGGTCGAGACCCAGTACTTC. It encodes CSVGTGVETQYF. The chain combines TRBV29-1 with TRBJ2-5, with TRBD1 matching 9 bases. This CDR3 region has 12 residues. Trimming cost V 4 bases and J 5 bases; bases outside gene matches: 2. Germline-derived CDR1 and CDR2 are SQVTM and ANQGSEA.